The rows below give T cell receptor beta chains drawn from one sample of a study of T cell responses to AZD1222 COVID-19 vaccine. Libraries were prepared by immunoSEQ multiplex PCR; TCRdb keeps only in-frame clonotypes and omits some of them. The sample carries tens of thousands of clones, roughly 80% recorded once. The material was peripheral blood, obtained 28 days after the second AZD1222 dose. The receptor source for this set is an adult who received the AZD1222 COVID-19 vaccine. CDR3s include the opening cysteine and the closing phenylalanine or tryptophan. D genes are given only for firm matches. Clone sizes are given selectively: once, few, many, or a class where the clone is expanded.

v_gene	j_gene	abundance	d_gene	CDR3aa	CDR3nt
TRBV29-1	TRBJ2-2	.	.	CSAKIGDPGELFF	TGCAGCGCTAAAATAGGAGACCCCGGGGAGCTGTTTTTT
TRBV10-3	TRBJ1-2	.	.	CASTPGNNYGYTF	TGTGCCTCTACCCCAGGAAATAACTATGGCTACACCTTC
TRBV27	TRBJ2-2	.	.	CASSPSVGTGELFF	TGTGCCAGCAGTCCCTCCGTGGGAACCGGGGAGCTGTTTTTT
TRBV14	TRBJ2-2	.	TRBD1	CASSERTGALSGELFF	TGTGCCAGCAGCGAGAGGACAGGGGCTCTTTCCGGGGAGCTGTTTTTT
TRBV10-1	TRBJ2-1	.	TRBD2	CASSTLAGVVGEQFF	TGCGCCAGCTCAACACTAGCGGGAGTAGTCGGTGAGCAGTTCTTC
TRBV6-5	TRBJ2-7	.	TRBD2	CASRPTSVESYEQYF	TGTGCCAGCAGGCCGACTAGCGTAGAATCCTACGAGCAGTACTTC
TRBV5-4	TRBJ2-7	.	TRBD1	CASSRDRNDEQYF	TGTGCCAGCAGCCGGGACAGGAACGACGAGCAGTACTTC
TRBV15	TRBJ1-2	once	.	CATSSGTTNYGYTF	TGTGCCACCAGCAGTGGGACGACGAACTATGGCTACACCTTC
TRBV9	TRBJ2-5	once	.	CASSALPGETQYF	TGTGCCAGCAGCGCCCTGCCGGGGGAGACCCAGTACTTC
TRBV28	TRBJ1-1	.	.	CASVSEKEAFF	TGTGCCAGCGTTTCGGAGAAAGAAGCTTTCTTT
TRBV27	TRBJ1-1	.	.	CASSYMRGNTEAFF	TGTGCCAGCAGTTACATGAGAGGGAACACTGAAGCTTTCTTT
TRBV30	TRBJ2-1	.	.	CAWSGGNEQFF	TGTGCCTGGAGTGGGGGGAATGAGCAGTTCTTC
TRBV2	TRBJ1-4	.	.	CASSKNPGEKLFF	TGTGCCAGCAGTAAGAACCCGGGGGAAAAACTGTTTTTT
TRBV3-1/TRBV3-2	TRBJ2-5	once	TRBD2	CASSREKGLAEETQYF	TGTGCCAGCAGCCGAGAGAAGGGACTAGCGGAAGAGACCCAGTACTTC
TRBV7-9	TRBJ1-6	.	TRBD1	CASSSGQGNNSPLHF	TGTGCCAGCAGCTCGGGACAGGGGAATAATTCACCCCTCCACTTT
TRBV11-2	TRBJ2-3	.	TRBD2	CASSQGASGSTDTQYF	TGTGCCAGCAGCCAAGGGGCTAGCGGGAGCACAGATACGCAGTATTTT
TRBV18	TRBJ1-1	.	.	CASSPWTVEANTEAFF	TGTGCCAGCTCACCTTGGACGGTGGAAGCGAACACTGAAGCTTTCTTT
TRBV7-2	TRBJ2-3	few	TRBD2	CASSLVAGAYTDTQYF	TGTGCCAGCAGCTTAGTTGCGGGAGCGTACACAGATACGCAGTATTTT
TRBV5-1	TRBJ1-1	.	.	CASSLGGMNTEAFF	TGCGCCAGCAGCTTGGGAGGGATGAACACTGAAGCTTTCTTT
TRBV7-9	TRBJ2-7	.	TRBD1	CASGTGSGEQYF	TGTGCCAGCGGGACAGGGTCCGGCGAGCAGTACTTC
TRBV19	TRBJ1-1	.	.	CASSEGVQAFF	TGTGCCAGTAGTGAGGGGGTCCAAGCTTTCTTT
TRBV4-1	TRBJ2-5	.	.	CASSQGFGQGQETQYF	TGCGCCAGCAGCCAAGGGTTTGGGCAGGGACAAGAGACCCAGTACTTC
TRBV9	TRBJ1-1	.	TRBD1	CASSVTGGVNTEAFF	TGTGCCAGCAGCGTAACAGGGGGCGTGAACACTGAAGCTTTCTTT
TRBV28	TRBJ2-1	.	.	CASSGPTGLNEQFF	TGTGCCAGCAGTGGGCCGACTGGTCTCAATGAGCAGTTCTTC
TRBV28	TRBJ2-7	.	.	CASSLSSYEQYF	TGTGCCAGCAGTTTGTCGTCCTACGAGCAGTACTTC
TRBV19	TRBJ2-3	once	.	CASSFRQAALGWDTQYF	TGTGCCAGTAGTTTTCGGCAGGCCGCCCTTGGGTGGGATACGCAGTATTTT